This TCR beta chain was profiled in a study of blood T cells in healthy people across ages. This clonotype was seen many times. V was clipped by 6 bases and J by 2 bases; unmatched bases: 7. Germline assignment: CDR1 MNHEY and CDR2 SMNVEV (reference sequence). The CDR3 extends over 15 amino acids. Researchers report isolating at least 7 million PBMCs per sample. Through a sample-barcoded 5' primer and a J-beta primer mix, a second PCR was run for about 6 to 11 cycles. TCRdb redid the calling of the 5' RACE reads with MiXCR, one entry per CDR3 protein. The sample lists approximately 800,000 distinct CDR3 sequences; 20% to 25% were seen once. These data were likewise used in another study, on T cells of mothers and their children.

The chain combines TRBV27 with TRBJ1-5, with 7 bases that match TRBD1. Sequencing was done on a sample of blood. This sequence originates from a boy between 10 and 17 years old in good health. The CDR3 DNA sequence: TGTGCCAGCAGCCCCGACAGGGCTGGCAATCAGCCCCAGCATTTT. It encodes CASSPDRAGNQPQHF.